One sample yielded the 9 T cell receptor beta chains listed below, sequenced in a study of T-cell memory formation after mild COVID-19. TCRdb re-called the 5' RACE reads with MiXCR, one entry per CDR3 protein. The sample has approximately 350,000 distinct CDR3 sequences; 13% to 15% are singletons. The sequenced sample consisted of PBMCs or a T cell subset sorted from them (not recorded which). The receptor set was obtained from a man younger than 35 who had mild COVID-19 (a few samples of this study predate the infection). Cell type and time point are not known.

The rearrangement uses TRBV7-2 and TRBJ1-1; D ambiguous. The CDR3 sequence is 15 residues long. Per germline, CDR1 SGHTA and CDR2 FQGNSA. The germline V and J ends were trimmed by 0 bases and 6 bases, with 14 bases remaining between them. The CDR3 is CASSLAFGWRAEAFF. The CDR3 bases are TGTGCCAGCAGCTTAGCTTTCGGCTGGCGGGCTGAAGCTTTCTTT.

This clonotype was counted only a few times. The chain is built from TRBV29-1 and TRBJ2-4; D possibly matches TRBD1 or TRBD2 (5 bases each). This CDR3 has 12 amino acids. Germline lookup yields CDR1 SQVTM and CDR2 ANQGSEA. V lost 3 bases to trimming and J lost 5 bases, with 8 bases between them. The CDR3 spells CSVDLGENIQYF. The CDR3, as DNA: TGCAGCGTTGACTTGGGGGAAAACATTCAGTACTTC.

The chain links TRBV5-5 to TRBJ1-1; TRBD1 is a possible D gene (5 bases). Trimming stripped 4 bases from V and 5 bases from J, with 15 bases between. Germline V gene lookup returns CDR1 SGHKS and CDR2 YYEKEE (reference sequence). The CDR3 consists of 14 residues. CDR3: CASSTPGRRTEAFF. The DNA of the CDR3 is TGTGCCAGCAGCACCCCAGGGAGGCGGACTGAAGCTTTCTTT.

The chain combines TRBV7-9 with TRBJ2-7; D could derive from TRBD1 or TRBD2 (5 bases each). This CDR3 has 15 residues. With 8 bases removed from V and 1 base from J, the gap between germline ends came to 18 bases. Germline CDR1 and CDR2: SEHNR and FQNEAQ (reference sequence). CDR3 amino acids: CASSRAEGMSYEQYV. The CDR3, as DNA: TGTGCCAGCTCTCGGGCCGAGGGGATGTCCTACGAGCAGTACGTC.

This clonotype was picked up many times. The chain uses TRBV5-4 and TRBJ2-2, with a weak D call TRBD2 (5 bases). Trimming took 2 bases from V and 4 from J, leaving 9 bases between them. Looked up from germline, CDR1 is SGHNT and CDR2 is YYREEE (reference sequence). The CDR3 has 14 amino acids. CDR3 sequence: CASSFGVSTGELFF. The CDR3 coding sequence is TGTGCCAGCAGCTTCGGGGTATCCACCGGGGAGCTGTTTTTT. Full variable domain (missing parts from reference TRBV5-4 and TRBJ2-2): ETGVTQSPTHLIKTRGQQVTLRCSSQSGHNTVSWYQQALGQGPQFIFQYYREEENGRGNFPPRFSGLQFPNYSSELNVNALELDDSALYLCASSFGVSTGELFFGEGSRLTVL.

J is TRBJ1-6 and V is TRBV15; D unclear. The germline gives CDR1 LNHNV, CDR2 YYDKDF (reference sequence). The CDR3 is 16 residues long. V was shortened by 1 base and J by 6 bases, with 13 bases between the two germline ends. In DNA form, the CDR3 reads TGTGCCACCAGCAGAGGCCGGCCAGAGACTAATTCACCCCTCCACTTT. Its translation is CATSRGRPETNSPLHF.

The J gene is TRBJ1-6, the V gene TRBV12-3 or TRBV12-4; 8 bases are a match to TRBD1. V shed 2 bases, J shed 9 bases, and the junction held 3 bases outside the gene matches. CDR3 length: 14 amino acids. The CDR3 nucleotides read TGTGCCAGCAGTTTACGGGACAGGAGTTCACCCCTCCACTTT. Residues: CASSLRDRSSPLHF.

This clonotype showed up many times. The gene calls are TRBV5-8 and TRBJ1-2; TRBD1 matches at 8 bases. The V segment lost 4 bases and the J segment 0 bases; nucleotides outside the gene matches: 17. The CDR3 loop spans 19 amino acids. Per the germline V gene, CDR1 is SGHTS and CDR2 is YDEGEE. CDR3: CASSPRLDRGRVANYGYTF. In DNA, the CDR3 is TGTGCCAGCAGCCCTAGACTCGACAGGGGCCGAGTTGCTAACTATGGCTACACCTTC.

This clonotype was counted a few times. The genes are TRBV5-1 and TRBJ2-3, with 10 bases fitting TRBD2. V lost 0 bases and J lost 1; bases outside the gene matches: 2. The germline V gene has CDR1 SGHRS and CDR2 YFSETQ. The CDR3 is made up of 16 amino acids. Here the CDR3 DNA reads TGCGCCAGCAGCTTGGAGCTAGCGGGGGGCACAGATACGCAGTATTTT. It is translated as CASSLELAGGTDTQYF.